Below are 9 T cell receptor beta chains sequenced from a single sample in a study of early T cells in non-severe SARS-CoV-2 infection. One entry per CDR3 protein, called by TCRdb with MiXCR from the 5' RACE reads. Of about 58,000 distinct CDR3 sequences listed, about 13% were seen once; the top ten hold roughly a tenth. The sample taken for sequencing was whole blood. All receptors come from an adult who was a healthcare worker with PCR-confirmed SARS-CoV-2 infection or an uninfected control (not recorded which).

CDR3 amino acids: CASSPLRGDTQYF. In nucleotides, the CDR3 is TGTGCCAGCAGCCCCCTGCGGGGAGATACGCAGTATTTT. This chain connects TRBV7-9 to TRBJ2-3, with D perhaps TRBD2 (6 bases). This CDR3 comprises 13 residues. Germline CDR1 SEHNR, CDR2 FQNEAQ (reference sequence). V was cut by 5 bases and J by 5 bases, with 11 bases left in between.

This clonotype has a handful of counts. The CDR3 DNA reads TGTGCCAGCAGCTTGGGGCTAGCGGAGGTGGGACAAGAGACCCAGTACTTC. This encodes CASSLGLAEVGQETQYF. This sequence joins TRBV5-5 and TRBJ2-5, with TRBD2 matching over 7 bases. The CDR3 contains 17 residues. Per germline, CDR1 SGHKS and CDR2 YYEKEE (reference sequence). Unmatched junction bases numbered 10, after V lost 0 bases and J lost 2 bases.

The chain uses TRBV12-3 or TRBV12-4 and TRBJ2-7, with D unclear. The CDR3 runs to 11 residues. Trimming removed 6 bases at V and 4 bases at J, with 7 bases between. The CDR3 reads CASSVGYEQYF. Here the CDR3 DNA reads TGTGCCAGCAGCGTAGGTTACGAGCAGTACTTC.

The chain links TRBV3-1 to TRBJ2-3; 8 bases are a match to TRBD2. The germline gives CDR1 LGHDT, CDR2 YNNKEL (reference sequence). With 4 bases clipped from V and 7 bases from J, the junction kept 10 bases outside the gene matches. The CDR3 covers 15 residues. The CDR3 DNA reads TGTGCCAGCAGCCCATCCGGGGGGGCCGCGAATACGCAGTATTTT. Translation gives CASSPSGGAANTQYF.

This clonotype occurred a few times. The V call is TRBV24-1, the J call TRBJ2-1, with D maybe TRBD2 (5 bases). Germline V gene lookup returns CDR1 KGHDR and CDR2 SFDVKD. V was shortened by 6 bases and J by 3 bases, with 11 bases between the two germline ends. This CDR3 contains 14 residues. The CDR3, as DNA: TGTGCCACCAGTCCGGGAACAGTCTACAATGAGCAGTTCTTC. This gives the protein CATSPGTVYNEQFF.

The V call is TRBV19, the J call TRBJ1-4; the match to TRBD1 covers 8 bases. Germline V gene sequence: CDR1 LNHDA, CDR2 SQIVND (reference sequence). The CDR3 spans 17 residues. The J segment lost 5 bases and the V segment lost 5 bases, leaving 13 bases of the junction unmatched. CDR3 sequence (DNA): TGTGCCAGTAGTGCCGGACAGGGAACAATAAGAAATGAAAAACTGTTTTTT. Amino acids: CASSAGQGTIRNEKLFF. The full variable domain, rest sourced from reference TRBV19 and TRBJ1-4, is DGGITQSPKYLFRKEGQNVTLSCEQNLNHDAMYWYRQDPGQGLRLIYYSQIVNDFQKGDIAEGYSVSREKKESFPLTVTSAQKNPTAFYLCASSAGQGTIRNEKLFFGSGTQLSVL.

Comments on this clonotype: A read error may be the cause here, since a much bigger clone is one base away. A read error is likely, as this CDR3 ends without the conserved phenylalanine or tryptophan. The rearrangement joins TRBV7-9 to TRBJ1-1, with TRBD1 matching 9 bases. Losses at the gene ends were 4 bases for V and 4 bases for J; bases not matched to a gene: 4. Germline V gives CDR1 SEHNR, CDR2 FQNEAQ (reference sequence). This CDR3 has 14 residues. Here the CDR3 reads CASSYTGGLTEAFS. Here the CDR3 DNA reads TGTGCCAGCAGCTATACAGGGGGCCTCACTGAAGCTTTCTCT.

This clonotype was seen repeatedly, ten times or more. This sequence joins TRBV5-1 and TRBJ2-7; possibly TRBD1 for D (6 bases). V lost 0 bases and J 6 bases, leaving 19 bases between the germline ends. This CDR3 contains 16 residues. Germline V lookup: CDR1 SGHRS, CDR2 YFSETQ. CDR3 DNA: TGCGCCAGCAGCTTGGCGGTTACAGCAGGGGCCGGCGAGCAGTACTTC. Protein product: CASSLAVTAGAGEQYF. The entire variable domain, with the rest obtained from reference TRBV5-1 and TRBJ2-7, is as follows: KAGVTQTPRYLIKTRGQQVTLSCSPISGHRSVSWYQQTPGQGLQFLFEYFSETQRNKGNFPGRFSGRQFSNSRSEMNVSTLELGDSALYLCASSLAVTAGAGEQYFGPGTRLTVT.

This clonotype was seen only a few times. The CDR3 DNA reads as TGCAGCGTTCAACAGGGCGATGAAAAACTGTTTTTT. Its protein is CSVQQGDEKLFF. V usage is TRBV29-1 and J usage is TRBJ1-4; TRBD1 is a possible D gene (6 bases). V dropped 5 bases and J dropped 6 bases, with 10 bases sitting between them. Looked up from germline, CDR1 is SQVTM and CDR2 is ANQGSEA. The length of the CDR3 is 12 residues. Together with reference TRBV29-1 and TRBJ1-4, the CDR3 gives the full variable domain: SAVISQKPSRDICQRGTSLTIQCQVDSQVTMMFWYRQQPGQSLTLIATANQGSEATYESGFVIDKFPISRPNLTFSTLTVSNMSPEDSSIYLCSVQQGDEKLFFGSGTQLSVL.